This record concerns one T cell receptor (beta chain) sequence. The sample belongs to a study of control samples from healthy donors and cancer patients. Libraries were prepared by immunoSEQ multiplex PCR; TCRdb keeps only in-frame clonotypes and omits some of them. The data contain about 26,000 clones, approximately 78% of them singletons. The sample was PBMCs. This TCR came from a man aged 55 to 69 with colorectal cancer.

CDR3 protein: CASIGQGEVGELFF. The CDR3 nucleotides read TGTGCCAGCATCGGACAGGGGGAGGTCGGGGAGCTGTTTTTT. The V call is TRBV21-1, the J call TRBJ2-2; the table gives TRBD1 as D, unverified against the DNA. TRBV21-1 has pseudogene status. This CDR3 contains 14 residues.